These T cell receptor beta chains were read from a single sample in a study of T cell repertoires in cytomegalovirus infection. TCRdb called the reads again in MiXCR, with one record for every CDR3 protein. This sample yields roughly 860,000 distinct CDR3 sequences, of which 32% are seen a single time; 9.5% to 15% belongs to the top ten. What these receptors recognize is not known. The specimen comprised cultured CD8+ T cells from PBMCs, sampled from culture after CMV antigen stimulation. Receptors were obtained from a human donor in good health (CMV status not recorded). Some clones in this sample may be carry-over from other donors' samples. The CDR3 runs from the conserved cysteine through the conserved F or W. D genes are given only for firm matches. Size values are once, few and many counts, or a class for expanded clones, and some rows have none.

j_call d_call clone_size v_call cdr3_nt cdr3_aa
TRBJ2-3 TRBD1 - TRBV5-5 TGTGCCAGCCGAGACAGGGGGCAGGATACGCAGTATTTT CASRDRGQDTQYF
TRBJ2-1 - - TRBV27 TGTGCCAGCAGTTTATACGAGGGGGTCTACAATGAGCAGTTCTTC CASSLYEGVYNEQFF
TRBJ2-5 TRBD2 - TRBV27 TGTGCCAGCAGTCGGACTAGCCGAGAGACCCAGTACTTC CASSRTSRETQYF
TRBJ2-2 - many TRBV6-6 TGTGCCAGCAGCCTCTTGGCCGCCACGAACACCGGGGAGCTGTTTTTT CASSLLAATNTGELFF
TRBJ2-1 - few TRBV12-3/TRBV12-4 TGTGCCAGCAGCCCGCTAGTTTATGAGCAGTTCTTC CASSPLVYEQFF
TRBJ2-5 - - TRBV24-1 TGTGCCACCAGTGTTAGGAATCAAGAGACCCAGTACTTC CATSVRNQETQYF
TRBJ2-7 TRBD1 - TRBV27 TGTGCCAGCAGTGTGGGACAGGGGGATTACGAGCAGTACTTC CASSVGQGDYEQYF
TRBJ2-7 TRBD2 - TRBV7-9 TGTGCCAGCAGCCCCAAATTGGGAGGGAACCACGAGCAGTACTTC CASSPKLGGNHEQYF
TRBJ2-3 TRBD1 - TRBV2 TGTGTCAGCTTCGACAGGGTGGGGAAAGGCACAGATACGCAGTATTTT CVSFDRVGKGTDTQYF
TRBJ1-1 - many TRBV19 TGTGCCAGTAGTAGCAGAGGGGGACTGGCTGAAGCTTTCTTT CASSSRGGLAEAFF
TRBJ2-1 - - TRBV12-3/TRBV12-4 TGTGCCAGCAGTGACAGCGGGTTGGGATACAATGAGCAGTTCTTC CASSDSGLGYNEQFF
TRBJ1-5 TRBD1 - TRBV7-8 TGTGCCAGCAGCGGCCGGGACAGGGGCCATCAGCCCCAGCATTTT CASSGRDRGHQPQHF
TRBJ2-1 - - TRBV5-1 TGCGCCAGCAGCATAGCAGGAGTCCGCAATGAGCAGTTCTTC CASSIAGVRNEQFF
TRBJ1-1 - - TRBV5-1 TGCGCCAGGGAGGGGAGCCTCAGCCTGAACACTGAAGCTTTCTTT CAREGSLSLNTEAFF
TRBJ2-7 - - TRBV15 TGTGCCACCAGCACGAGGGGAACGAGGGCCTCCTACGAGCAGTACTTC CATSTRGTRASYEQYF
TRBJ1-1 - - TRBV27 TGTGCCAGCAGTTTAAAAGGCGGCAACAACACTGAAGCTTTCTTT CASSLKGGNNTEAFF
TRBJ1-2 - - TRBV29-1 TGCAGCGTTTCAACCGACAGAGGACCATGGTATGGCTACACCTTC CSVSTDRGPWYGYTF
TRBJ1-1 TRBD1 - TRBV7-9 TGTGCCAGCAGTACAACAAGACAGGGGAACAATGAAGCTTTCTTT CASSTTRQGNNEAFF
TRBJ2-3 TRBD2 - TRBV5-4 TGTGCCAGCAGCTTTGGCGGACTAGCGGGGGGCACAGATACGCAGTATTTT CASSFGGLAGGTDTQYF
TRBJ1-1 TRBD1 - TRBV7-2 TGTGTCAACAGCACAGGGGGCCCTTTCTCTGAAGCTTTCTTT CVNSTGGPFSEAFF
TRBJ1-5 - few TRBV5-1 TGCGCCAGCAGCTTGGTGGGAGGGAAGGGTCAGCCCCAGCATTTT CASSLVGGKGQPQHF
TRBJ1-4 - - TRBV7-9 TGTGCCAGCAGCTTGGGGTGGGCAACTAATGAAAAACTGTTTTTT CASSLGWATNEKLFF
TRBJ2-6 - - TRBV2 TGTGCCAGCAGGGACCCGGTCGGTGGGGCCAACGTCCTGACTTTC CASRDPVGGANVLTF
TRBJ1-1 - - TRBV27 TGTGCCAGCAGCCGGAAGGTGAACACTGAAGCTTTCTTT CASSRKVNTEAFF
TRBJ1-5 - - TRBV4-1 TGCGCCAGCAGCCAGGAAGACAGGAGCAATCAGCCCCAGCATTTT CASSQEDRSNQPQHF
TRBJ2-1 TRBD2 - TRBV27 TGTGCCAGCAGGGTAGCGGGGGGTATAAATGAGCAGTTCTTC CASRVAGGINEQFF
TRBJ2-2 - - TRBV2 TGTGCCAGCAGCTACCTGGGGCGCACCGGGGAGCTGTTTTTT CASSYLGRTGELFF
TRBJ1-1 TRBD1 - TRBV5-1 TGCGCCAGCAGGGAGGGGGCTGGCACTGAAGCTTTCTTT CASREGAGTEAFF
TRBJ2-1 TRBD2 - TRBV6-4 TGTGCCAGCAGTTGGACTAGCGGGGCCCGAGGGAATGAGCAGTTCTTC CASSWTSGARGNEQFF
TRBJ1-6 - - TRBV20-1 TGCAGTGCACCCGGTTCACCCCTCCACTTT CSAPGSPLHF
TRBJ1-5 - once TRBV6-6 TGTGCCAGCAGTTACTCCCATCGAGGCAGCAATCAGCCCCAGCATTTT CASSYSHRGSNQPQHF
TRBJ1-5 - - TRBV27 TGTGCCAGCAGTGTACTTCGGGGGCTGGGTCAGCCCCAGCATTTT CASSVLRGLGQPQHF
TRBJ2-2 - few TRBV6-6 TGTGCCAGCAGCACCGACAGGCTATACACCGGGGAGCTGTTTTTT CASSTDRLYTGELFF
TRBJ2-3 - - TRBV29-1 TGCAGCGTTGACGGGGCCATCATAGATACGCAGTATTTT CSVDGAIIDTQYF
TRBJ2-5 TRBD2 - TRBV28 TGTGCCAGCAGTTCGGAGACTAGCGGGGCCCTAGGGACCCAGTACTTC CASSSETSGALGTQYF
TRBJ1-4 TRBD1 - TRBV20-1 TGCAGTACTATGAACAGGGGGCGCAGGTTAACTAATGAAAAACTGTTTTTT CSTMNRGRRLTNEKLFF
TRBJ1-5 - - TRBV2 TGTGCCAGCAGTGAGGCGGGGCGTCAGCCCCAGCATTTT CASSEAGRQPQHF
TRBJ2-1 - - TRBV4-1 TGCGCCAGCAGCCAAGACCGCAGTCAGTTCTTC CASSQDRSQFF
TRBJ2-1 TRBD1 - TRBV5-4 TGTGCCAGCAGCTTGGGAGGGACAGAACCCCGCAATGAGCAGTTCTTC CASSLGGTEPRNEQFF
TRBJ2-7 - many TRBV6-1 TGTGCCAGCAGTGAATGGGGCCCATCCTACGAGCAGTACTTC CASSEWGPSYEQYF
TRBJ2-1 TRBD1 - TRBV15 TGTGCCACCAGCAGAGAGGACAGGGACGATGAGCAGTTCTTC CATSREDRDDEQFF
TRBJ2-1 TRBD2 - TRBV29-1 TGCAGCGTTGAAGAACTGGGACTAGCGGGGGGGCTCAACTATGAGCAGTTCTTC CSVEELGLAGGLNYEQFF